The entry below describes one T cell receptor (beta chain). Produced via immunoSEQ multiplex PCR; TCRdb's table is partial and in-frame only. The sample shows about 70,000 clones, approximately 83% of them seen only once. The sample originates from a study of blood T cell repertoires in COVID-19. The CDR3 totals 15 residues. The ends lost 2 bases at V and 8 bases at J; junction bases unmatched: 9. Germline V CDR1 and CDR2: GTSNPN, SVGIG (reference sequence). This receptor was taken from a human donor in a cohort sampled during active COVID-19. The specimen was peripheral blood. The chain couples TRBV30 to TRBJ1-4, with 9 bases aligning to TRBD1. CDR3 bases: TGTGCCTGGAGTAAGGGGACAGGGCGATCGGAAAAACTGTTTTTT. Encoded protein: CAWSKGTGRSEKLFF. Full variable domain (outside the CDR3, taken from reference TRBV30 and TRBJ1-4): SQTIHQWPATLVQPVGSPLSLECTVEGTSNPNLYWYRQAAGRGLQLLFYSVGIGQISSEVPQNLSASRPQDRQFILSSKKLLLSDSGFYLCAWSKGTGRSEKLFFGSGTQLSVL.